Listed below are T cell receptor beta chains from one sample, sequenced in a study of human T cells and chemical hapten exposure. TCRdb redid the calling of the RACE reads with MiXCR, one entry per CDR3 protein. The sample holds about 90,000 distinct CDR3 sequences, under 12% seen once. Sequenced here: whole blood, sampled in connection with sensitization to the hapten diphenylcyclopropenone (DPC). All receptors derive from a man in his forties or fifties with alopecia areata. Some clones in this sample may be carry-over from other donors' samples. Each CDR3 is given with its conserved first and last residue. A D gene is named only where the DNA matches it firmly. Clone sizes are given selectively: once, few, many, or a class where the clone is expanded.

v_gene	d_gene	abundance	j_gene	CDR3aa	CDR3nt
TRBV3-1	NA	NA	TRBJ2-5	CASSQSGAPQETQYF	TGTGCCAGCAGCCAATCAGGGGCGCCCCAAGAGACCCAGTACTTC
TRBV29-1	NA	few	TRBJ2-2	CSVDLSSVGTGELFF	TGCAGCGTTGATTTGAGTAGCGTTGGCACCGGGGAGCTGTTTTTT
TRBV6-6	TRBD1	few	TRBJ1-5	CASTPHDRVNQPQHF	TGTGCCAGCACCCCGCACGACAGGGTCAATCAGCCCCAGCATTTT
TRBV18	NA	NA	TRBJ2-5	CASSRGLKETQYF	TGTGCCAGCTCACGTGGACTAAAAGAGACCCAGTACTTC
TRBV12-3/TRBV12-4	TRBD1	NA	TRBJ2-2	CASSSRTGGIRELFF	TGTGCCAGCAGTTCACGGACAGGGGGCATCCGGGAGCTGTTTTTT
TRBV7-9	TRBD1	many	TRBJ1-1	CASSFSRGQEAFF	TGTGCCAGCAGCTTTTCTAGGGGACAGGAAGCTTTCTTT
TRBV5-1	TRBD1	NA	TRBJ2-3	CATRQGILGSTDTQYF	TGCGCCACCCGACAGGGAATCCTAGGAAGCACAGATACGCAGTATTTT
TRBV12-3/TRBV12-4	TRBD2	NA	TRBJ2-3	CASRWTSGAPSTDTQYF	TGTGCCAGCAGGTGGACTAGCGGTGCCCCTAGCACAGATACGCAGTATTTT
TRBV13	TRBD2	NA	TRBJ2-6	CASSLGASGYSGANVLTF	TGTGCCAGCAGCTTAGGAGCTAGCGGCTACTCTGGGGCCAACGTCCTGACTTTC
TRBV11-3	TRBD1	few	TRBJ2-2	CASRGQGAYTGELFF	TGTGCCAGCAGAGGACAGGGGGCTTACACCGGGGAGCTGTTTTTT
TRBV5-1	NA	many	TRBJ1-1	CASTPTGTEAFF	TGCGCCAGCACACCCACGGGGACTGAAGCTTTCTTT
TRBV5-1	TRBD1	many	TRBJ2-6	CASSLAATGGAGANVLTF	TGCGCCAGCAGCTTGGCAGCGACAGGGGGCGCTGGGGCCAACGTCCTGACTTTC
TRBV20-1	TRBD2	NA	TRBJ2-7	CSARLAGYEQYF	TGCAGTGCTAGACTAGCGGGCTACGAGCAGTACTTC
TRBV10-3	NA	few	TRBJ1-1	CAISDIGVTEAFF	TGTGCCATCAGTGACATCGGGGTCACTGAAGCTTTCTTT
TRBV6-5	NA	NA	TRBJ2-5	CASSAYREETQYF	TGTGCCAGCAGTGCCTACAGGGAAGAGACCCAGTACTTC
TRBV29-1	NA	many	TRBJ2-3	CSVEVRSSRTDTQYF	TGCAGCGTTGAAGTCCGGAGTTCTCGCACAGATACGCAGTATTTT
TRBV4-3	NA	few	TRBJ2-3	CASSQVAGSTDTQYF	TGCGCCAGCAGCCAAGTGGCGGGCAGCACAGATACGCAGTATTTT
TRBV10-3	NA	NA	TRBJ2-4	CAIGVAGIQYF	TGTGCCATCGGGGTTGCAGGCATTCAGTACTTC
TRBV6-2/TRBV6-3	NA	many	TRBJ1-5	CASSWAGEAQPQHF	TGTGCCAGCAGTTGGGCAGGGGAAGCTCAGCCCCAGCATTTT
TRBV6-5	NA	NA	TRBJ1-1	CASDSGTEAFF	TGTGCCAGCGACAGCGGTACTGAAGCTTTCTTT
TRBV5-1	NA	NA	TRBJ1-1	CASSSETPNTEAFF	TGCGCCAGCAGCTCTGAAACTCCGAACACTGAAGCTTTCTTT
TRBV13	TRBD2	few	TRBJ2-3	CASSSRTAGGLPTDTQYF	TGTGCCAGCAGCTCTAGGACAGCGGGAGGACTCCCTACTGATACGCAGTATTTT
TRBV2	TRBD1	few	TRBJ2-3	CASSVDRGVTDTQYF	TGTGCCAGCAGTGTCGACAGGGGGGTCACAGATACGCAGTATTTT
TRBV28	TRBD1	few	TRBJ2-3	CASSSYRGSADTQYF	TGTGCCAGCAGTTCTTACAGGGGTAGCGCAGATACGCAGTATTTT
TRBV11-1	NA	NA	TRBJ2-7	CASSPLLGHQYF	TGTGCCAGCAGCCCCTTGCTAGGACACCAGTACTTC
TRBV7-3	TRBD1	NA	TRBJ1-1	CASGRTGGTEAFF	TGTGCCAGCGGGAGGACAGGGGGCACTGAAGCTTTCTTT
TRBV25-1	NA	many	TRBJ2-7	CASSGRAGEQYF	TGTGCCAGCAGTGGCCGCGCGGGAGAGCAGTACTTC
TRBV30	NA	many	TRBJ1-1	CAWGGPPNTEAFF	TGTGCCTGGGGGGGTCCTCCCAACACTGAAGCTTTCTTT
TRBV28	TRBD2	few	TRBJ2-6	CASSRGRLAVDRANVLTF	TGTGCCAGCAGTCGGGGAAGGCTAGCGGTGGATAGGGCCAACGTCCTGACTTTC
TRBV12-3/TRBV12-4	NA	NA	TRBJ1-3	CASSLGGFSGNTIYF	TGTGCCAGCAGTTTAGGGGGGTTCTCTGGAAACACCATATATTTT
TRBV24-1	NA	NA	TRBJ1-1	CATSDLFSETFF	TGTGCCACCAGTGATTTGTTTAGCGAGACTTTCTTT
TRBV9	NA	few	TRBJ2-3	CASSVAKAHDTQYF	TGTGCCAGCAGCGTAGCTAAAGCCCACGATACGCAGTATTTT
TRBV29-1	TRBD1	NA	TRBJ2-1	CSVDTPHQGQVSRSYNEQFF	TGCAGCGTTGACACTCCCCACCAAGGACAGGTTTCCCGCTCCTACAATGAGCAGTTCTTC
TRBV12-3/TRBV12-4	NA	NA	TRBJ2-1	CASSHLGKGQFF	TGTGCCAGCAGTCACCTAGGAAAAGGGCAGTTCTTC
TRBV9	NA	few	TRBJ1-1	CASSVASAGSWAEAFF	TGTGCCAGCAGCGTAGCTTCGGCGGGTAGCTGGGCTGAAGCTTTCTTT
TRBV19	NA	NA	TRBJ2-7	CASSPDSWGQYEQYF	TGTGCCAGTAGTCCCGATTCGTGGGGTCAGTACGAGCAGTACTTC
TRBV6-2/TRBV6-3	TRBD1	few	TRBJ2-4	CASRQGDIQYF	TGTGCCAGCAGACAGGGGGACATTCAGTACTTC
TRBV12-3/TRBV12-4	TRBD2	NA	TRBJ2-1	CASSLVAGMSHEQFF	TGTGCCAGCAGTTTGGTAGCGGGAATGTCCCATGAGCAGTTCTTC
TRBV18	NA	few	TRBJ2-7	CASSLGVGVVRNLYF	TGTGCCAGCTCACTTGGGGTCGGTGTTGTCCGAAACCTGTACTTC
TRBV12-3/TRBV12-4	NA	NA	TRBJ2-2	CASPTGGGGTGELFF	TGTGCCAGCCCAACGGGGGGCGGGGGCACCGGGGAGCTGTTTTTT
TRBV18	TRBD2	few	TRBJ2-1	CASRDYRNNEQFF	TGTGCCAGTCGGGACTACCGCAACAATGAGCAGTTCTTC
TRBV20-1	NA	NA	TRBJ2-3	CSARGLGSFSRADTQYF	TGCAGTGCTAGAGGGTTGGGGAGCTTCTCGAGGGCAGATACGCAGTATTTT
TRBV3-1	NA	few	TRBJ1-2	CATAAQNYGYTF	TGTGCCACCGCGGCCCAAAACTATGGCTACACCTTC
TRBV30	NA	many	TRBJ1-2	CAWSVFWSNYGYTF	TGTGCCTGGAGTGTATTTTGGTCCAACTATGGCTACACCTTC
TRBV20-1	TRBD2	NA	TRBJ2-3	CSASSLAGTDTQYF	TGCAGTGCCAGCTCCCTAGCGGGCACAGATACGCAGTATTTT
TRBV5-1	NA	NA	TRBJ1-1	CASSGEGEAFF	TGCGCCAGCAGCGGGGAGGGGGAAGCTTTCTTT
TRBV23-1	NA	NA	TRBJ2-5	CAGDVHRFQETQYF	TGCGCCGGGGACGTACACAGGTTTCAAGAGACCCAGTACTTC
TRBV6-1	NA	few	TRBJ2-3	CASSEGPSYAQYF	TGTGCCAGCAGTGAGGGACCTTCGTATGCGCAGTATTTT
TRBV6-2/TRBV6-3	TRBD1	many	TRBJ2-2	CASSSVPGQGSNTGELFF	TGTGCCAGCAGTTCCGTCCCGGGACAGGGTTCCAACACCGGGGAGCTGTTTTTT